This T cell receptor (beta chain) was obtained from a study of T-cell reconstitution after alpha-beta-depleted transplantation in children. General observations from the study: A year had passed since transplant, and T-cell counts and diversity by then came mostly from newly produced T cells. Certain patients had high TCRbeta diversity at day 60, and it came from recipient T cells and thymic progenitors that survived. Several hundred graft clones that had expanded were reportedly the source of alpha-beta T cells about two months after transplant.

With regard to this clonotype: Its antigen is unidentified.

Unique molecular identifiers were built into the TCRbeta library. One entry per CDR3 protein, called by TCRdb with MiXCR from the PCR reads. This table has some 350,000 distinct CDR3 sequences, roughly 15% appearing once. From germline, CDR1 is LGHDT and CDR2 YNNKEL (reference sequence). The CDR3 sequence is 14 residues long. V was clipped by 3 bases and J by 5 bases; unmatched bases: 3. The sequencing here drew on PBMCs, mostly from graft donor cells, taken 360 days after TCRalphabeta/CD19-depleted stem cell transplant. This receptor was taken from a male patient between 2 and 10 years old who had a stem cell transplant for acute lymphoblastic leukemia, so the T cells may come from the graft donor. The V and J genes are TRBV3-1 and TRBJ2-2; 7 bases map to TRBD1. This chain's CDR3 is CASSHLQGTGELFF. CDR3 in DNA: TGTGCCAGCAGCCACCTACAGGGGACCGGGGAGCTGTTTTTT.